The table lists the clone carrying this TCR beta chain with a few counts. V shed 0 bases, J shed 2 bases, and the junction held 2 bases outside the gene matches. The length of the CDR3 is 14 residues. Germline V gives CDR1 SGHRS, CDR2 YFSETQ. Clones were read by immunoSEQ multiplex PCR, and TCRdb kept only the in-frame ones, dropping some. Of some 55,000 clones detected, 77% appear once; the ten largest clones hold about 40%. These data come from a study of blood T cell repertoires in COVID-19. On the study more broadly: Sample material is recorded as cDNA or gDNA derived from T cells, B-cell-depleted T cells, or PBMCs.

The specimen sequenced was peripheral blood. The TCR was taken from a man aged 65-85 years with active or convalescent COVID-19. The rearrangement joins TRBV5-1 to TRBJ2-7; 7 nucleotides line up with TRBD1. This chain's CDR3 is CASSLVRGPYEQYF. CDR3 in DNA: TGCGCCAGCAGCTTGGTGAGGGGGCCCTACGAGCAGTACTTC.